This T cell receptor (beta chain) was recovered during a study of beta chain features in type 1 diabetes. One heparinised draw of blood, averaging roughly 120 mL, came from each donor. Populations obtained by sorting all exceeded 95% purity. Broader study findings: There was a moderate but significant shortening of TCRB CDR3s in all four CD4+ subsets of Type 1 diabetes patients. Insertions at VDJ junctions were less frequent in type 1 diabetes patients. These patients also deleted more nucleotides at the same junctions. For TCRB rearrangement, an influence of HLA type remained unresolved here.

Every isolated RNA sample was fully reverse transcribed, so sequencing captured expressed TCRB transcripts. TCRdb keeps only in-frame clones here, not all; method: immunoSEQ multiplex PCR. The data contain fewer than 350,000 clones, 14% to 15% of them singletons. This clone was counted between two and nine times. Its antigen is not known. Sequencing used naive CD4+ T cells from blood. The origin of this receptor is a man between 18 and 29 years old with type 1 diabetes.

The CDR3, as DNA: TGTGCCAGCAGCCTGAGGAGCGGGAGCATCCAAGAGACCCAGTACTTC. Translating it yields CASSLRSGSIQETQYF. This sequence joins TRBV14 and TRBJ2-5, with TRBD2 identical over 8 bases. V shed 4 bases, J shed 1 base, and the junction held 8 bases outside the gene matches. From germline, CDR1 is SGHDN and CDR2 FVKESK. The CDR3 length is 16 residues.